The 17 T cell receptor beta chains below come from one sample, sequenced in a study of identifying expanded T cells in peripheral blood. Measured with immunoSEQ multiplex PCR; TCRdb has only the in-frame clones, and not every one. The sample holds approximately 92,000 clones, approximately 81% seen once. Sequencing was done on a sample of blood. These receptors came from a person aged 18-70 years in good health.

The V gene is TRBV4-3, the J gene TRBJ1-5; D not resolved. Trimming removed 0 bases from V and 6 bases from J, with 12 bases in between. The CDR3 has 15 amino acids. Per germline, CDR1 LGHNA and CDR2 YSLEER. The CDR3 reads CASSQDNELSQPQHF. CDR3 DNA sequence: TGCGCCAGCAGCCAAGATAACGAGCTTAGTCAGCCCCAGCATTTT.

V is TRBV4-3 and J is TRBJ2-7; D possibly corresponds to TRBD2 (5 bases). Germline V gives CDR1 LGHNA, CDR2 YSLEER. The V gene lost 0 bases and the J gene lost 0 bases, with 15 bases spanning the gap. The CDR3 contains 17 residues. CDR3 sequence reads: CASSQELGGLGSYEQYF. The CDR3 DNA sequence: TGCGCCAGCAGCCAAGAGTTAGGCGGGTTGGGCTCCTACGAGCAGTACTTC.

CDR3 bases: TGTGCCAGCCACAGATACTCTGGAAACACCATATATTTT. It is translated as CASHRYSGNTIYF. V usage is TRBV2 and J usage is TRBJ1-3; D is unresolved. CDR1 and CDR2 (germline): SNHLY, FYNNEI. The CDR3 runs to 13 residues. V gave up 8 bases and J gave up 0 bases, with 8 bases separating them.

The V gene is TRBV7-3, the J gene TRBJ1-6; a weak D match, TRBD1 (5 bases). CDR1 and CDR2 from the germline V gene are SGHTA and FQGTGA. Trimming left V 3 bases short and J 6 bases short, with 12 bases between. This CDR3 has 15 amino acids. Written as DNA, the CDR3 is TGTGCCAGCAGCTTTCGGGGGGACGGTAATTCACCCCTCCACTTT. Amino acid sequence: CASSFRGDGNSPLHF.

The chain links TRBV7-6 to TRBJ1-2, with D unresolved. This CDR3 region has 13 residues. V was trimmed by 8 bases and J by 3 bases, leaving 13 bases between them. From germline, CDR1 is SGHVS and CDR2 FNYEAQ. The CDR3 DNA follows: TGTGCCAGCGGCCTCGGCGGGGACTATGGCTACACCTTC. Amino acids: CASGLGGDYGYTF. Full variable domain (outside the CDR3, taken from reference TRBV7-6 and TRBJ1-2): GAGVSQSPRYKVTKRGQDVALRCDPISGHVSLYWYRQALGQGPEFLTYFNYEAQQDKSGLPNDRFSAERPEGSISTLTIQRTEQRDSAMYRCASGLGGDYGYTFGSGTRLTVV.

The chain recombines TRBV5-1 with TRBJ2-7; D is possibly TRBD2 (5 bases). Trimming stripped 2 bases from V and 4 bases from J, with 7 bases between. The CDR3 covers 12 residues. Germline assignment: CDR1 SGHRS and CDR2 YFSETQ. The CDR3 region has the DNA TGCGCCAGCAGCTTTCGAGGGTACGAGCAGTACTTC. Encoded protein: CASSFRGYEQYF.

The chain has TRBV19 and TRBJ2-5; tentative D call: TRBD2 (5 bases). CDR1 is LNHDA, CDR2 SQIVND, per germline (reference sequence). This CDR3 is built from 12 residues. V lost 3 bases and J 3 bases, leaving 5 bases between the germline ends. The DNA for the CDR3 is TGTGCCAGTAGTATGACTAAAGAGACCCAGTACTTC. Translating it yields CASSMTKETQYF. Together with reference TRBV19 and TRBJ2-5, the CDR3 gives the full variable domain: DGGITQSPKYLFRKEGQNVTLSCEQNLNHDAMYWYRQDPGQGLRLIYYSQIVNDFQKGDIAEGYSVSREKKESFPLTVTSAQKNPTAFYLCASSMTKETQYFGPGTRLLVL.

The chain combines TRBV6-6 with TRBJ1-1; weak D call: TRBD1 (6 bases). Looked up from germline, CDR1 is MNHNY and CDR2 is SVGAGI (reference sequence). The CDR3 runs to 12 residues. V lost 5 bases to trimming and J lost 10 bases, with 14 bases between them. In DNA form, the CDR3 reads TGTGCCAGCAGTCAGGGACAATTCGGAGCTTTCTTT. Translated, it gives CASSQGQFGAFF.

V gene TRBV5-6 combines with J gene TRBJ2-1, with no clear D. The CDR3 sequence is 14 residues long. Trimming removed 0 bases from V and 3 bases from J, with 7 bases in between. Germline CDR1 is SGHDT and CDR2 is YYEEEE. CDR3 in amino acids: CASSLGASYNEQFF. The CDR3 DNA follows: TGTGCCAGCAGCTTGGGGGCCAGCTACAATGAGCAGTTCTTC. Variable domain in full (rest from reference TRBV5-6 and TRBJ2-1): DAGVTQSPTHLIKTRGQQVTLRCSPKSGHDTVSWYQQALGQGPQFIFQYYEEEERQRGNFPDRFSGHQFPNYSSELNVNALLLGDSALYLCASSLGASYNEQFFGPGTRLTVL.

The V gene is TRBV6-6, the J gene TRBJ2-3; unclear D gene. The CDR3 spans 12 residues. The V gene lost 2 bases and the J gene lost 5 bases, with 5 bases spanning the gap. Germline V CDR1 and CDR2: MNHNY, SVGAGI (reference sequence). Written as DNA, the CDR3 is TGTGCCAGCAGTTACCGTGGAGATACGCAGTATTTT. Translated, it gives CASSYRGDTQYF.

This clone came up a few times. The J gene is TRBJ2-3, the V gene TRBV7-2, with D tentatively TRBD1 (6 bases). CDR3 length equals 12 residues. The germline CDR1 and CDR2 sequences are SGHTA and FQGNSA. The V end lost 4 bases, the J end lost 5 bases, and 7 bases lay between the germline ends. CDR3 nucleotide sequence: TGTGCCAGCAGCTGGGGACAAGATACGCAGTATTTT. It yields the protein CASSWGQDTQYF.

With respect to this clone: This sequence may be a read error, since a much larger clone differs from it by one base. The CDR3 is CASSSDSNTEAFF. Written as DNA, the CDR3 is TGTGCCAGCAGCTCGGACAGCAACACTGAAGCTTTCTTT. The V call is TRBV7-2, the J call TRBJ1-1, with D perhaps matching TRBD1 (6 bases). The ends were cut back, 4 bases at V and 2 bases at J, with 8 bases in the middle. Germline CDR1 SGHTA, CDR2 FQGNSA. The CDR3 consists of 13 residues.

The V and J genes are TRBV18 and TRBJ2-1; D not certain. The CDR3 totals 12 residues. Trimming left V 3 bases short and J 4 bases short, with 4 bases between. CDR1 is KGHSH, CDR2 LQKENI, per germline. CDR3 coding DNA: TGTGCCAGCTCACCCACGTACAATGAGCAGTTCTTC. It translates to CASSPTYNEQFF.

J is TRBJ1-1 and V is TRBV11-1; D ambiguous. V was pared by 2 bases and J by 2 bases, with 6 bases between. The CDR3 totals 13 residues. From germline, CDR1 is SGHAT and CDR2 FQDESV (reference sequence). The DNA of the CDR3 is TGTGCCAGCAGCTTAAAGTATAACACTGAAGCTTTCTTT. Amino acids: CASSLKYNTEAFF.

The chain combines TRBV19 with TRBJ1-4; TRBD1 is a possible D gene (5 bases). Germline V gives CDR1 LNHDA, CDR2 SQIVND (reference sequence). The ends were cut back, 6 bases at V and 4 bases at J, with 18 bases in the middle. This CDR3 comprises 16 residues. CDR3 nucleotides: TGTGCCAGTAGCCGGATGTGGGGGGGAAGTAATGAAAAACTGTTTTTT. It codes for CASSRMWGGSNEKLFF.

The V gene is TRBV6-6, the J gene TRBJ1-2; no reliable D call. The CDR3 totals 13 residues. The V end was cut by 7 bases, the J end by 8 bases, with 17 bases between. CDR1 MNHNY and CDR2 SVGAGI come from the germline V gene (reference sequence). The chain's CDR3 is CASTNSQIGGYTF. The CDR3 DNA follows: TGTGCCAGCACCAACTCCCAGATCGGAGGCTACACCTTC.

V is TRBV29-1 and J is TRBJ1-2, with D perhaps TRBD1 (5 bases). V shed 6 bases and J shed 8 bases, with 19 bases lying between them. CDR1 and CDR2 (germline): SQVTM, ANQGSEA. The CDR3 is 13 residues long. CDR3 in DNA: TGCAGCGTCAGAGATGAGGGGATGAGCGGCTACACCTTC. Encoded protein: CSVRDEGMSGYTF.